The source of this TCR beta chain is a study of metastatic and nonmetastatic thyroid tumors. Whole-study context: Blood and tumor or nodule tissue repertoires from malignant and benign thyroid patients were compared. General observations from the study: Significantly greater TCR beta diversity was reportedly found in malignant thyroid tumors than in benign nodules (in blood and tumor).

Methods used by the authors: A classifier for distant metastasis in papillary thyroid cancer was constructed using CDR3 differences observed across clinicopathological groups. With MiXCR, TCRdb reprocessed the PCR reads. In this record, the V and J calls reflect TCRdb's handling and not the investigators' own analysis. The sample carries several thousand clones, 25% to 35% recorded once. The trim removed 2 bases at V and 1 base at J, leaving 9 bases unmatched. Per germline, CDR1 SGHRS and CDR2 YFSETQ. The CDR3 consists of 18 residues. Patients had received no treatment of any kind before thyroid surgery. As to this clone: Its antigen is undetermined.

The chain couples TRBV5-1 to TRBJ2-7, with 13 bases fitting TRBD2. The receptor's source is a female donor with papillary thyroid cancer or a benign thyroid nodule (not recorded which). Some clones in this sample may be carry-over from other donors' samples. Sequencing was done on a sample of adjacent normal tissue. CDR3 amino acids: CASSLEPGLAGQSYEQYF. As DNA, the CDR3 is TGCGCCAGCAGCTTAGAACCGGGACTAGCGGGACAGTCCTACGAGCAGTACTTC.